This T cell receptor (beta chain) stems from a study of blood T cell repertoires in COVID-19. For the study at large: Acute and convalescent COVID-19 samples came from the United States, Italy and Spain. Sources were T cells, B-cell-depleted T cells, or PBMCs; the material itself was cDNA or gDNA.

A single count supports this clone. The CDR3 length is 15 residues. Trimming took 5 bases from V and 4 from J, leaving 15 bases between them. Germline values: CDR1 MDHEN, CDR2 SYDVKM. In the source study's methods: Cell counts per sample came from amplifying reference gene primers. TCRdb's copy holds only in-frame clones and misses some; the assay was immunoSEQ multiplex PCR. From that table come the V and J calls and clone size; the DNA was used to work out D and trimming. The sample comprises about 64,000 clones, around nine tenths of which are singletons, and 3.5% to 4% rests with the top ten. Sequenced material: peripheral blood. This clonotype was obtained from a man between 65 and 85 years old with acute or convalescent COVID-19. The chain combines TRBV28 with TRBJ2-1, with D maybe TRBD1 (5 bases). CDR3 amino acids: CASSPRGAGYNEQFF. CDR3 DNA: TGTGCCAGCAGTCCCCGTGGAGCAGGGTACAATGAGCAGTTCTTC.